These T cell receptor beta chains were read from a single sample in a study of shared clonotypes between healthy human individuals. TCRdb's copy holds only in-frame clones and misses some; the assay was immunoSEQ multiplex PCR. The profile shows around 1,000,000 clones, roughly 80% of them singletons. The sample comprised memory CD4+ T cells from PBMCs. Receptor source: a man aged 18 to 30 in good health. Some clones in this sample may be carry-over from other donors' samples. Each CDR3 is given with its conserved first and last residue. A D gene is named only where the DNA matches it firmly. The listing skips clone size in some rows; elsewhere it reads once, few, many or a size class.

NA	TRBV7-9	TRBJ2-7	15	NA	TGTGCCAGCAGCTTAAGAGCGGCGAGCTCCTACGAGCAGTACTTC	CASSLRAASSYEQYF
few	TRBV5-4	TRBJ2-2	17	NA	TGTGCCAGCAGCTTACCTACTGTGGGGACGAACACCGGGGAGCTGTTTTTT	CASSLPTVGTNTGELFF
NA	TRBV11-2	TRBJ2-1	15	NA	TGTGCCAGCACCCTGATTTCCGGGGGCTACAATGAGCAGTTCTTC	CASTLISGGYNEQFF
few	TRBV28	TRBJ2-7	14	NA	TGTGCCAGCAGCTCCTACCCCGGGGGCCACGAGCAGTACTTC	CASSSYPGGHEQYF
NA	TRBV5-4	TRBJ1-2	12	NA	TGTGCCAGCAGCTTGGCCGGGACCGGCTACACCTTC	CASSLAGTGYTF
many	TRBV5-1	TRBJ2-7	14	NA	TGCGCCAGCAGCTTGGCCGTGGAATCCTACGAGCAGTACTTC	CASSLAVESYEQYF
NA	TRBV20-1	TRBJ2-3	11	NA	TGCAGTGTTATAGGCACAGATACGCAGTATTTT	CSVIGTDTQYF
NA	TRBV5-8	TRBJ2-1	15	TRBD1	TGTGCCAGCAGCGGCAGGGACAGGGCGTACAATGAGCAGTTCTTC	CASSGRDRAYNEQFF
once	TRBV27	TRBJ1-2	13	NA	TGTGCCAGCAGTCCTAACGGGTACGGTGGCTACACCTTC	CASSPNGYGGYTF
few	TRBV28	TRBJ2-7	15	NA	TGTGCCAGCAGTCTGGCGGGGAAGAACTCCTACGAGCAGTACTTC	CASSLAGKNSYEQYF
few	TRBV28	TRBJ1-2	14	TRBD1	TGTGCCAGCAGACCGACAGGGGGCCACTATGGCTACACCTTC	CASRPTGGHYGYTF
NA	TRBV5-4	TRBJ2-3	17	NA	TGTGCCAGCAGTGTTAAGGTTACGGCCCATCAGACAGATACGCAGTATTTT	CASSVKVTAHQTDTQYF
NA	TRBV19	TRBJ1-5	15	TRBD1	TGTGCCAGTAGTACCAGGGACAGGGTGGATCAGCCCCAGCATTTT	CASSTRDRVDQPQHF
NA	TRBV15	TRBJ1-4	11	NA	TGTGCCACCAGCAGAGATGAAAAACTGTTTTTT	CATSRDEKLFF
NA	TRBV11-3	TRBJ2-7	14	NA	TGTGCCAGCAGCTCCAGGGGCAGCTCCTACGAGCAGTACTTC	CASSSRGSSYEQYF
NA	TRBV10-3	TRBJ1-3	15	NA	TGTGCCATAACAGACGGCGGCCTCTCTGGAAACACCATATATTTT	CAITDGGLSGNTIYF
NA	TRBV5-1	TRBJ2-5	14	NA	TGCGCCAGCAGCTCCCAGGGGCACGAAGAGACCCAGTACTTC	CASSSQGHEETQYF
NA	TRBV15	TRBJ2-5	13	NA	TGTGCCACCAGATTGGTCAATCAAGAGACCCAGTACTTC	CATRLVNQETQYF
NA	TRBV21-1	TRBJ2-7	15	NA	TGTGCCAGCAGCAAACGGGGCGGGAGCTCCTACGAGCAGTACTTC	CASSKRGGSSYEQYF
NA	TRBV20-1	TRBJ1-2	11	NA	TGCAGTGCCATGCGAGGGGTGGGCTACACCTTC	CSAMRGVGYTF
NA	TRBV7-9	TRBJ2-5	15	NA	TGTGCCAGCACCACCGGACAGACCGACCAAGAGACCCAGTACTTC	CASTTGQTDQETQYF
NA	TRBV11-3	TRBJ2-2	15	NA	TGTGCCAGCAGCTTAGGTGCTCATTGGGACGGGGAGCTGTTTTTT	CASSLGAHWDGELFF
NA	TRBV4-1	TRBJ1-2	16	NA	TGCGCCAGCAGCTCTGTGTTGCGTGTACGGAACTATGGCTACACCTTC	CASSSVLRVRNYGYTF
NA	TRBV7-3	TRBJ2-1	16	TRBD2	TGTGCCAGCAGCTTAAGGGCGAGCGGGAGGGGAAATGAGCAGTTCTTC	CASSLRASGRGNEQFF
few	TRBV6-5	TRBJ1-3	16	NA	TGTGCCAGCAGTTACTCAATAACGGCAGCTGGAAACACCATATATTTT	CASSYSITAAGNTIYF
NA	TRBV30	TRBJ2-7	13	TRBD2	TGTGCCTGGAGTACTAGCGGGGCTCCTCAGCAGTACTTC	CAWSTSGAPQQYF
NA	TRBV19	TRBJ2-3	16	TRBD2	TGTGCCAGTAGTACCTCGGGACTAGCGGCGTGGGATACGCAGTATTTT	CASSTSGLAAWDTQYF
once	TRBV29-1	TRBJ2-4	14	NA	TGCAGCGCCGGGCGGCAGGGGAGAGAGTACATTCAGTACTTC	CSAGRQGREYIQYF
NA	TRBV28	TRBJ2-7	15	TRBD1	TGTGCCAGCAGGGAGAGACAGGGGGGGCCCTACGAGCAGTACTTC	CASRERQGGPYEQYF
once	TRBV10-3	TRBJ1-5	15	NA	TGTGCCATCAGCCCGACGGCCAATAGCAATCAGCCCCAGCATTTT	CAISPTANSNQPQHF
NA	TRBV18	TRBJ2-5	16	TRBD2	TGTGCCAGCTCACCTTTGGCGGGAGGGCTAAAAGAGACCCAGTACTTC	CASSPLAGGLKETQYF